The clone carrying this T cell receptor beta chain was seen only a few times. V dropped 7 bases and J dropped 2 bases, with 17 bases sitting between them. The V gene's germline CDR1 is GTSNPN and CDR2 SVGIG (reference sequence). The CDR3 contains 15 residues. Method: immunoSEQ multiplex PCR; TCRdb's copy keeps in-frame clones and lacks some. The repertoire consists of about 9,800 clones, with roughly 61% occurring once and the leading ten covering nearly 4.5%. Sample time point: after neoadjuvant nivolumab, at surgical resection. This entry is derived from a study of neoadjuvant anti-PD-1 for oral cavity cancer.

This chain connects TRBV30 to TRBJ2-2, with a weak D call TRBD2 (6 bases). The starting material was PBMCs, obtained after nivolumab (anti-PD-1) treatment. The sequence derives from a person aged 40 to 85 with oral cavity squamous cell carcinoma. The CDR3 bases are TGTGCCTCCATCTTGGGACTGATTAACACCGGGGAGCTGTTTTTT. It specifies CASILGLINTGELFF.